The 6 T cell receptor beta chains listed next were all sequenced from one sample in a study of T cells in tuberculosis. Measured with immunoSEQ multiplex PCR; TCRdb has only the in-frame clones, and not every one. The sample comprises approximately 40,000 clones, approximately 93% of which are singletons, and roughly 4% rests with the top ten. Specified time point: new active TB diagnosis, blood taken before or within 7 days of starting treatment. Sequencing used PBMCs, obtained at tuberculosis diagnosis. The receptors stem from an adult with tuberculosis.

This rearrangement joins TRBV5-5 to TRBJ2-5, with D tentatively TRBD1 (6 bases). This CDR3 has 18 amino acids. V was clipped by 0 bases and J by 2 bases, with 20 bases between them. The germline gives CDR1 SGHKS, CDR2 YYEKEE (reference sequence). This CDR3 reads CASSLEGTYFPLQETQYF. CDR3 coding DNA: TGTGCCAGCAGCTTGGAAGGGACATATTTCCCCTTACAAGAGACCCAGTACTTC. The variable domain in full, with the rest retrieved from reference TRBV5-5 and TRBJ2-5, is DAGVTQSPTHLIKTRGQQVTLRCSPISGHKSVSWYQQVLGQGPQFIFQYYEKEERGRGNFPDRFSARQFPNYSSELNVNALLLGDSALYLCASSLEGTYFPLQETQYFGPGTRLLVL.

The rearrangement uses TRBV11-2 and TRBJ2-5; 7 bases are shared with TRBD1. The CDR3 extends over 16 amino acids. The germline gives CDR1 SGHAT, CDR2 FQNNGV. Trimming took 5 bases from V and 1 from J; bases not matched to a gene: 10. The CDR3 DNA reads TGTGCCAGCAGCCTTTGGACAGGAAAAACCCAAGAGACCCAGTACTTC. It codes for CASSLWTGKTQETQYF.

The CDR3 sequence is CASSGGAYEQYF. CDR3 nucleotide sequence: TGTGCCAGCAGCGGGGGGGCCTACGAGCAGTACTTC. This chain links TRBV28 with TRBJ2-7; the match to TRBD2 covers 8 bases. The germline gives CDR1 MDHEN, CDR2 SYDVKM. The CDR3 loop spans 12 amino acids. The ends lost 6 bases at V and 2 bases at J; junction bases unmatched: 0.

The V call is TRBV15, the J call TRBJ1-1; no clear D gene. The CDR3 has 14 amino acids. V was cut by 0 bases and J by 7 bases, with 12 bases left in between. CDR1 is LNHNV and CDR2 is YYDKDF in the germline V gene (reference sequence). The CDR3 loop is CATSREVGSGEAFF. The CDR3 nucleotides are TGTGCCACCAGCAGAGAAGTTGGCTCGGGTGAAGCTTTCTTT.

V is TRBV7-2 and J is TRBJ1-6; TRBD1 might be the D (6 bases). This CDR3 has 15 amino acids. V shed 3 bases and J shed 6 bases, with 12 bases lying between them. The germline V gene has CDR1 SGHTA and CDR2 FQGNSA. The CDR3 nucleotides are TGTGCCAGCAGCTTGCAGGGGTCGGCTAATTCACCCCTCCACTTT. Its protein product is CASSLQGSANSPLHF. The full variable domain, completed using reference TRBV7-2 and TRBJ1-6, is GAGVSQSPSNKVTEKGKDVELRCDPISGHTALYWYRQSLGQGLEFLIYFQGNSAPDKSGLPSDRFSAERTGGSVSTLTIQRTQQEDSAVYLCASSLQGSANSPLHFGNGTRLTVT.

The chain combines TRBV5-6 with TRBJ2-7; 10 nucleotides align to TRBD1. The CDR3 covers 14 residues. The junction had 1 base not matched to a gene; V was cut back by 4 bases and J by 0 bases. Germline CDR1 is SGHDT and CDR2 is YYEEEE. CDR3 bases: TGTGCCAGCAGCCGGACAGGGGGCTCCTACGAGCAGTACTTC. Amino acid sequence: CASSRTGGSYEQYF. Filled out from reference TRBV5-6 and TRBJ2-7, the complete variable domain reads DAGVTQSPTHLIKTRGQQVTLRCSPKSGHDTVSWYQQALGQGPQFIFQYYEEEERQRGNFPDRFSGHQFPNYSSELNVNALLLGDSALYLCASSRTGGSYEQYFGPGTRLTVT.